This T cell receptor (beta chain) came from a study of CD8 T cells in ankylosing spondylitis. TCRdb itself ran the 5' RACE reads through MiXCR, one entry per CDR3 protein. The sample consists of hundreds of thousands of distinct CDR3 sequences, approximately 11% of them appearing once. For this clonotype: No antigen is known for it.

Study-wide findings and caveats: Disease-linked clones had a CD8+ phenotype and relatively low frequency in peripheral blood. In synovial fluid and blood from reactive arthritis, some motif variants were previously reported. Reportedly, matched ankylosing spondylitis synovial fluid was significantly enriched for disease-linked clones. In ankylosing spondylitis blood, a motif of about eight highly homologous TCR beta variants appeared characteristic.

Sequencing was performed on blood, either unsorted or a sorted T cell fraction (not recorded which). This TCR was sampled from a male donor with ankylosing spondylitis.

CDR3 sequence: CASAIAGGGETQYF. The CDR3, as DNA: TGTGCTAGTGCTATAGCGGGAGGTGGCGAGACCCAGTACTTC. The rearrangement uses TRBV12-5 and TRBJ2-5; the match to TRBD2 covers 10 bases. J lost 5 bases, V lost 7 bases, and 7 bases had no gene match. The CDR3 spans 14 residues. Germline V lookup: CDR1 LGHNT, CDR2 FRNRAP. Using reference TRBV12-5 and TRBJ2-5 for the parts outside the CDR3, the full variable domain is DARVTQTPRHKVTEMGQEVTMRCQPILGHNTVFWYRQTMMQGLELLAYFRNRAPLDDSGMPKDRFSAEMPDATLATLKIQPSEPRDSAVYFCASAIAGGGETQYFGPGTRLLVL.